Each of the 9 T cell receptor beta chains below was sequenced from the same sample in a study of blood T cell repertoires in COVID-19. The data were produced by immunoSEQ multiplex PCR, yet TCRdb's version contains in-frame clones alone and is incomplete. In the table there are approximately 200,000 clones, roughly nine tenths of which are singletons. Specimen: PBMCs or T cells enriched from blood (not recorded which). These receptors were collected from a woman between 25 and 40 years old who had recovered from COVID-19.

Written as DNA, the CDR3 is TGTGCCAGCAGGTCGACTAGCGGCCTCAGGGAGCAGTTCTTC. This codes for CASRSTSGLREQFF. V is TRBV27 and J is TRBJ2-1, with 9 positions matching TRBD2. V lost 6 bases, J lost 10 bases, and 10 bases stayed unmatched. The CDR3 contains 14 residues. Germline V lookup: CDR1 MNHEY, CDR2 SMNVEV (reference sequence).

A word on this clone: Given a much more abundant clone one base away, this may be a read error. The chain has TRBV5-1 and TRBJ1-1, with D perhaps TRBD1 (5 bases). Germline assignment: CDR1 SGHRS and CDR2 YFSETQ. The CDR3 consists of 15 residues. V was trimmed by 0 bases and J by 4 bases, leaving 13 bases between them. CDR3 DNA sequence: TGCGCCAGCAGCTTGGGGGCAGGGTTGGGCACTGAAGCTTTCTTT. This encodes CASSLGAGLGTEAFF.

The CDR3 loop is CAWRGQGKTGELFF. The CDR3 DNA sequence: TGTGCCTGGAGGGGGCAGGGAAAAACCGGGGAGCTGTTTTTT. V is TRBV30 and J is TRBJ2-2, with a possible D match to TRBD1 (5 bases). V shed 3 bases and J shed 5 bases, with 13 bases lying between them. Germline loops: CDR1 GTSNPN, CDR2 SVGIG (reference sequence). The CDR3 sequence is 14 residues long.

This chain joins TRBV4-1 and TRBJ1-5; tentative D call: TRBD1 (5 bases). Trimming left V 3 bases short and J 0 bases short, with 12 bases between. CDR1 is MGHRA, CDR2 YSYEKL, per germline. The CDR3 spans 16 residues. CDR3 protein: CASSHVDRYSNQPQHF. CDR3 nucleotide sequence: TGCGCCAGCAGCCACGTAGACAGATATAGCAATCAGCCCCAGCATTTT.

The chain recombines TRBV7-6 with TRBJ2-1; 9 bases align to TRBD2. J was trimmed by 5 bases and V by 5 bases; bases with no gene match: 10. CDR1 and CDR2 (germline): SGHVS, FNYEAQ. The CDR3 totals 16 residues. The CDR3 here is CASSPTGLAGNNEQFF. The CDR3 coding sequence is TGTGCCAGCAGCCCGACGGGACTAGCCGGTAACAATGAGCAGTTCTTC.

The J gene is TRBJ1-5, the V gene TRBV27; no clear D gene. This CDR3 contains 16 residues. Germline CDR1 and CDR2: MNHEY and SMNVEV (reference sequence). The V end lost 6 bases, the J end lost 0 bases, and 15 bases lay between the germline ends. This chain's CDR3 is CASSPRGQISNQPQHF. For the CDR3, the DNA is TGTGCCAGCAGCCCCCGAGGGCAGATTAGCAATCAGCCCCAGCATTTT.

The chain joins TRBV10-3 to TRBJ2-1; a weak D match, TRBD2 (6 bases). The CDR3 has 16 residues. V gave up 0 bases and J gave up 1 base, with 10 bases separating them. Germline values: CDR1 ENHRY, CDR2 SYGVKD. This chain's CDR3 is CAISESSSESYNEQFF. Here the CDR3 DNA reads TGTGCCATCAGTGAGTCGTCTAGCGAGTCCTACAATGAGCAGTTCTTC.

The CDR3 here is CASAGPPPQHF. The CDR3 DNA reads as TGTGCCAGCGCGGGACCTCCGCCCCAGCATTTT. The V call is TRBV2, the J call TRBJ1-5; D is possibly TRBD1 (5 bases). CDR1 SNHLY and CDR2 FYNNEI come from the germline V gene. V was trimmed by 8 bases and J by 9 bases, leaving 11 bases between them. There are 11 residues in the CDR3.

The genes are TRBV20-1 and TRBJ1-6; D might be TRBD1 (6 bases). Trimming pared 3 bases from V and 8 bases from J, leaving 14 bases between. Germline CDR1 is DFQATT and CDR2 is SNEGSKA (reference sequence). The CDR3 consists of 14 residues. CDR3 in amino acids: CSASLGAADSPLHF. The DNA for the CDR3 is TGCAGTGCTAGTCTGGGGGCTGCGGATTCACCCCTCCACTTT.